This TCR beta chain was documented in a study of CD8 T cells in Susac syndrome. This CDR3 has 14 amino acids. V was shortened by 5 bases and J by 2 bases, with 12 bases between the two germline ends. Random-hexamer reverse transcription was applied to roughly 0.45 to 1 ug RNA. TCRdb redid the calling of the immunoSEQ multiplex PCR reads with MiXCR, one entry per CDR3 protein. Here the sample spans 110,000 to 150,000 distinct CDR3 sequences, approximately 94% being singletons. Sequenced material: CD4+ T cells from PBMCs. The J gene is TRBJ2-5, the V gene TRBV12-3 or TRBV12-4, with TRBD1 as a possible D gene (5 bases). This sequence was found in a human donor with Susac syndrome. The CDR3 spells CASSADRSQETQYF. DNA of the CDR3: TGTGCCAGCAGTGCCGACAGATCACAAGAGACCCAGTACTTC.